This T cell receptor beta chain was retrieved from a study of circulating tumor DNA in untreated peripheral T-cell lymphoma (dated by TCRdb to the early 2020s). Study-wide findings and limitations: Tumor-specific clonotypes were found in roughly 76% of patients, coming from 86% of baseline tissues and about 70% of baseline serum samples.

The V and J ends are trimmed by 10 bases and 6 bases, leaving 14 bases between them. The cysteine opens and the phenylalanine closes a CDR3 of 12 amino acids. Kept here is only the CDR3 DNA, which spans 36 bases and is read in frame from base 1. The germline V gene specifies WSHSY as CDR1 and SAAADI as CDR2. Tumor-specific TCR clonotypes were identified by sequencing baseline tumor tissue collected before treatment. To monitor patients with peripheral T-cell lymphoma who were getting frontline treatment on a trial, the study applied next-generation sequencing to T-cell receptor sequences. This clone is identified as large (0.1 to 1%). Its binding antigen is unknown. Base qualities are not provided; no much larger clone lies one nucleotide away. Libraries were made using the immunoSEQ multiplex PCR assay. Not all clones reach the TCRdb copy of this immuneACCESS table, which keeps in-frame sequences only. Checked studies attribute under half of the gap to unresolved V genes and leave the rest unexplained. This sample gives some 2,800 clones in total; 60% to 65% of them show up just once. The ten largest clones take up 7.5% to 10% of the sample.

What was sequenced was tumor tissue. The clonotype was recovered from a human donor with peripheral T-cell lymphoma. This chain is built from TRBV10-2 and TRBJ2-3; a weak D assignment points to TRBD2 (6 bases agree). The CDR3 reads CATGDFPDTQYF. Read as DNA, the sequence is TGCGCCACCGGGGACTTTCCTGATACGCAGTATTTT.